Here is one T cell receptor (beta chain) with its context. What it binds is unknown. The entry originates in a study of T cells in Graves' hyperthyroidism and ophthalmopathy. Findings and limits, study-wide: Expanded thyroid clonotypes (above 0.001) were mostly also found in blood.

The trim removed 6 bases at V and 7 bases at J, leaving 8 bases unmatched. Germline CDR1 and CDR2: WSHSY and SAAADI. This CDR3 has 14 amino acids. No ophthalmopathy progression within 18 months constituted stable Graves' hyperthyroidism. Hyperthyroidism was newly diagnosed in patients aged 18 to 65 (duration under 2 months). RNA transcripts provided the source from which TCR beta CDR3 regions were amplified. First-round RT-PCR of the TCR CDR3 relied on the HTBI primer set. Via MiXCR, TCRdb re-called the multiplex PCR reads, giving one row per CDR3 protein. The sample gives roughly 710,000 distinct CDR3 sequences, 30% to 40% of which show up once; less than 35% is in the top ten.

Sequenced: blood. This clonotype was obtained from a woman between 40 and 50 years old with Graves' hyperthyroidism. The chain joins TRBV10-2 to TRBJ2-2, with 7 bases fitting TRBD1. DNA for the CDR3: TGCGCCAGCAGAGGACAGGAGGCCCTCGGGGAGCTGTTTTTT. Residues: CASRGQEALGELFF.